The next 32 T cell receptor gamma chains were all read from a single sample in a study of intestinal T cells in coeliac disease. Each case's genomic DNA was extracted from ten roughly 5-µm formalin-fixed paraffin-embedded scrolls. TRG repertoires were amplified with LymphoTrack primers from about 190 ng of biopsy DNA. TCRdb reprocessed the multiplex PCR reads using CATT. The sample has 360 or so gamma-chain clones, less than 70% seen once. Material: a duodenal biopsy. The receptors derive from a human donor with celiac disease.

This clone was counted only a few times. DNA for the CDR3: TGTGCTGCGTGGCCACGGGAGGGGAAACTCTTT. Translation: CAAWPREGKLF. V gene TRGV10 combines with J gene TRGJ1 or TRGJ2. TRGV10 is an open reading frame whose function is uncertain. CDR3 length: 11 residues. The V segment lost 8 bases and the J segment 12 bases; nucleotides outside the gene matches: 11.

In its sample, this clone is hyperexpanded. Within the sample, other DNA sequences also encode this same CDR3. The chain has TRGV8 and TRGJ1 or TRGJ2. Germline-derived CDR1 and CDR2 are VENAVY and YDSYNSRV. CDR3 length: 11 amino acids. Unmatched junction bases numbered 1, after V lost 5 bases and J lost 3 bases. In nucleotides, the CDR3 is TGTGCCACCTGGGGTTATTATAAGAAACTCTTT. Protein sequence: CATWGYYKKLF.

Concerning this clone itself: TCRdb's protein for this DNA is that of a much larger clone and differs from the translation at residue 11, likely a read error; the protein shown is the DNA translation. The rearrangement joins TRGV3 to TRGJ1 or TRGJ2. CDR1 VTNTFY and CDR2 YDVSTARD come from the germline V gene (reference sequence). The CDR3 length is 14 residues. The chain's CDR3 is CATWDRDRYYRKLF. CDR3 coding DNA: TGTGCCACCTGGGACAGGGACCGTTATTATAGGAAACTCTTT.

Within the sample, this clone is hyperexpanded. Other DNA sequences of this sample code for an identical CDR3. The chain employs TRGV10 and TRGJP1. TRGV10 is classed as an ORF, of uncertain function. CDR3 length equals 12 residues. J was trimmed by 5 bases and V by 9 bases; bases with no gene match: 4. For the CDR3, the DNA is TGTGCTGCGTGCACTACTGGTTGGTTCAAGATATTT. Amino acids: CAACTTGWFKIF.

With respect to this clone: The junction and the germline gene differ at one end; a read error may be behind it. This chain's CDR3 is CAHLVHSSGWIKTF. CDR3 nucleotide sequence: TGTGCCCACCTGGTTCATAGTAGTGGTTGGATCAAGACGTTT. The rearrangement joins TRGV8 to TRGJP2. There are 14 residues in the CDR3. CDR1 VENAVY and CDR2 YDSYNSRV come from the germline V gene.

The chain uses TRGV10 and TRGJP1. TRGV10 is reported as an ORF; its role is uncertain. J gave up 1 base and V 8 bases, and 8 bases lay outside the gene matches. The CDR3 covers 15 residues. CDR3 DNA sequence: TGTGCTGCGTGGGACATAAGTACCACTGGTTGGTTCAAGATATTT. Its translation: CAAWDISTTGWFKIF.

In its sample, this clone was seen a few times. The amino acid sequence in TCRdb belongs to a much larger clone and departs from this DNA's translation at residue 3, likely a sequencing read error; the sequence shown is translated from the DNA. The V gene is TRGV3, the J gene TRGJ1 or TRGJ2. CDR3 length equals 14 residues. Germline CDR1 is VTNTFY and CDR2 is YDVSTARD (reference sequence). The CDR3 sequence is CAAWDRDRYYKKLF. In nucleotides, the CDR3 is TGTGCCGCCTGGGACAGGGACCGTTATTATAAGAAACTCTTT.

The V call is TRGV10, the J call TRGJP1. TRGV10 is marked as an open reading frame, function uncertain. The CDR3 loop spans 14 amino acids. Germline trimming cut 8 bases from V and 9 bases from J; bases unmatched to any gene: 13. The chain's CDR3 is CAAWDFTICWFKIF. The DNA for the CDR3 is TGTGCTGCGTGGGACTTTACGATTTGTTGGTTCAAGATATTT.

This clone is judged large. This sequence joins TRGV8 and TRGJP2. The CDR3 covers 14 residues. The germline gives CDR1 VENAVY, CDR2 YDSYNSRV. Here the CDR3 reads CAPGIGRSDWIKTF. The CDR3 bases are TGTGCACCTGGGATAGGCCGGAGTGATTGGATCAAGACGTTT.

As regards this clone: A much larger clone lies one base from this, so it may be a read error. Other nucleotide sequences from this sample produce the same CDR3. The V call is TRGV3, the J call TRGJ1 or TRGJ2. This CDR3 has 14 residues. Germline V gives CDR1 VTNTFY, CDR2 YDVSTARD (reference sequence). The CDR3 region is CATWDLSNYYKKLF. The CDR3 nucleotides are TGTGCCACCTGGGACCTCTCCAATTATTATAAGAAACTCTTC.

The V gene is TRGV3, the J gene TRGJP1. Germline lookup yields CDR1 VTNTFY and CDR2 YDVSTARD (reference sequence). This CDR3 is 17 amino acids long. With V trimmed by 3 bases and J by 9 bases, 19 bases remained unmatched. CDR3 nucleotides: TGTGCCACCTGGGACCGCTCGGGGACCGTTGGGTGTTGGTTCAAGATATTT. It is translated as CATWDRSGTVGCWFKIF.

This clone was counted between two and nine times. It is unclear where the CDR3 begins or ends on the DNA, so no DNA is shown, and the CDR3 is as TCRdb lists it. The chain employs TRGV11 and TRGJ1 or TRGJ2. TRGV11 qualifies as an ORF whose function is uncertain. The CDR3 extends over 17 residues, inclusive of both ends. The CDR3 spells CTTVPVRSSQGGFKKLF.

The chain uses TRGV9 and TRGJ1 or TRGJ2. V lost 2 bases to trimming and J lost 9 bases; unmatched junction nucleotides: 4. Per the germline V gene, CDR1 is GITISATS and CDR2 is ISYDGTV (reference sequence). This CDR3 spans 11 amino acids. The DNA for the CDR3 is TGTGCCTTGTGGGAGGGCCCTAAGAAACTCTTT. Amino acids: CALWEGPKKLF.

Only a few counts were recorded for this clone. The chain uses TRGV2 and TRGJ1 or TRGJ2. The V gene end was trimmed by 1 base and the J gene end by 11 bases; junction bases not matched to a gene: 5. The germline gives CDR1 EGSNGY, CDR2 YDSYNSKV. The CDR3 loop spans 11 amino acids. The DNA of the CDR3 is TGTGCCACCTGGGACGGCCGGGAGAAACTCTTT. Its protein product is CATWDGREKLF.

The genes are TRGV9 and TRGJ1 or TRGJ2. CDR1 and CDR2 (germline): GITISATS, ISYDGTV (reference sequence). The CDR3 has 11 residues. The junction had 16 bases not matched to a gene; V was cut back by 12 bases and J by 11 bases. The CDR3 nucleotides read TGTGCCCTTGTGGGAGGTGATGAGAAACTCTTT. Translation gives CALVGGDEKLF.

This chain uses TRGV2 with TRGJP1. Germline V gives CDR1 EGSNGY, CDR2 YDSYNSKV. V shed 1 base and J 0 bases; nucleotides not matched to a gene: 17. The CDR3 contains 20 residues. CDR3 bases: TGTGCCACCTGGGACGGTCGAAAATTTGACGGGAATACCACTGGTTGGTTCAAGATATTT. Protein: CATWDGRKFDGNTTGWFKIF.

The V and J genes are TRGV8 and TRGJP1. V was pared by 2 bases and J by 2 bases, with 5 bases of the junction left unmatched. Per germline, CDR1 VENAVY and CDR2 YDSYNSRV. This CDR3 is built from 15 residues. The CDR3 DNA reads as TGTGCCACCTGGGATAAGTTAACCACTGGTTGGTTCAAGATATTT. This gives the protein CATWDKLTTGWFKIF.

The J gene is TRGJP1, the V gene TRGV8. Looked up from germline, CDR1 is VENAVY and CDR2 is YDSYNSRV. J gave up 2 bases and V 2 bases, and 5 bases lay outside the gene matches. The CDR3 is 15 amino acids. DNA of the CDR3: TGTGCCACCTGGGATAAGGTAACCACTGGTTGGTTCAAGATATTT. Protein product: CATWDKVTTGWFKIF.

This chain links TRGV9 with TRGJ1 or TRGJ2. Trimming cost V 5 bases and J 11 bases; bases outside gene matches: 9. From germline, CDR1 is GITISATS and CDR2 ISYDGTV (reference sequence). CDR3 length: 11 residues. The CDR3 nucleotides are TGTGCCTTGTGGGGAGGTGCGGAGAAACTCTTT. Protein: CALWGGAEKLF.

This chain uses TRGV8 with TRGJ1 or TRGJ2. The trim removed 5 bases at V and 8 bases at J, leaving 15 bases unmatched. Germline CDR1 VENAVY, CDR2 YDSYNSRV. The CDR3 consists of 14 residues. CDR3 in DNA: TGTGCCACCTGGGGGCTGCGTGGGGATGATAAGAAACTCTTT. This codes for CATWGLRGDDKKLF.

The chain employs TRGV10 and TRGJP1. TRGV10 belongs to the ORF category, with a function that is uncertain. V shed 8 bases, J shed 13 bases, and the junction held 14 bases outside the gene matches. The CDR3 has 13 amino acids. Written as DNA, the CDR3 is TGTGCTGCGTGGATGTGCCACGTGGTGTTCAAGATATTT. Translated: CAAWMCHVVFKIF.

A single count supports this clone. The rearrangement links TRGV10 to TRGJP1. TRGV10 is annotated as an ORF whose role is uncertain. The CDR3 covers 15 residues. V shed 12 bases and J 0 bases; nucleotides not matched to a gene: 11. CDR3 in amino acids: CAAVGHNTTGWFKIF. CDR3 coding DNA: TGTGCTGCAGTGGGACATAATACCACTGGTTGGTTCAAGATATTT.

The rearrangement joins TRGV10 to TRGJP1. TRGV10 is an open reading frame whose function is uncertain. The CDR3 runs 14 residues. The V and J ends lost 8 bases and 9 bases, in that order; junction bases with no gene match: 13. The CDR3 DNA is TGTGCTGCGTGGGGACTTTACGATTGTTGGTTCAAGATATTT. Protein sequence: CAAWGLYDCWFKIF.

This rearrangement joins TRGV10 to TRGJP1. TRGV10 is sorted into the ORF group, with uncertain function. V dropped 8 bases and J dropped 12; count of bases not matched to a gene: 13. This CDR3 has 13 residues. The CDR3 DNA sequence: TGTGCTGCGTGGGTCCCCTCAGGGGGGTTCAAGATATTT. Its protein is CAAWVPSGGFKIF.

This chain uses TRGV9 with TRGJ1 or TRGJ2. From germline, CDR1 is GITISATS and CDR2 ISYDGTV (reference sequence). Trimming cost V 5 bases and J 5 bases; bases outside gene matches: 3. CDR3 length equals 11 residues. CDR3 DNA: TGTGCCTTGTGGGGAGATTATAAGAAACTCTTT. Encoded protein: CALWGDYKKLF.

This clone showed up just a few times. The V and J genes are TRGV10 and TRGJ1 or TRGJ2. TRGV10 is classed as an ORF, of uncertain function. This CDR3 is built from 13 residues. J lost 11 bases, V lost 8 bases, and 16 bases had no gene match. As DNA, the CDR3 is TGTGCTGCGTGGGATTATAAGGGTTTTGAGAAACTCTTT. It codes for CAAWDYKGFEKLF.

The J gene is TRGJP1, the V gene TRGV10. TRGV10 is flagged as an ORF with uncertain function. The CDR3 extends over 16 amino acids. The CDR3 sequence is CACVGLWDTTGWFKIF. CDR3 bases: TGTGCCTGCGTGGGATTATGGGATACCACTGGTTGGTTCAAGATATTT.

The chain links TRGV8 to TRGJP1. Germline V lookup: CDR1 VENAVY, CDR2 YDSYNSRV. The CDR3 spans 17 residues. V shed 9 bases and J 3 bases; nucleotides not matched to a gene: 19. The CDR3 region is CATNPPLGVPTGWFKIF. In DNA form, the CDR3 reads TGTGCCACCAACCCCCCCTTAGGAGTACCCACTGGTTGGTTCAAGATATTT.

As regards this clone: This may arise from a read error, as a much more abundant clone is one base away. The chain employs TRGV10 and TRGJP1. The tail of the sequence fits TRGJP better, so the J call may be wrong. TRGV10 is reported as an ORF; its role is uncertain. The CDR3 loop spans 16 amino acids. This CDR3 reads CAAWEHNQSTGWFKVF. CDR3 coding DNA: TGTGCTGCGTGGGAACACAATCAGTCCACTGGTTGGTTCAAGGTATTT.

This rearrangement joins TRGV9 to TRGJ1 or TRGJ2. Germline V gene lookup returns CDR1 GITISATS and CDR2 ISYDGTV (reference sequence). With V trimmed by 3 bases and J by 13 bases, 6 bases remained unmatched. The CDR3 is made up of 10 amino acids. CDR3 in amino acids: CALWESSKLF. CDR3 in DNA: TGTGCCTTGTGGGAGTCTTCAAAACTCTTT.

On this clone: The protein in TCRdb stems from a much larger clone and differs at residue 10 from this DNA's translation, likely a read error; here the protein is translated from the DNA. This chain uses TRGV3 with TRGJ1 or TRGJ2. CDR1 VTNTFY and CDR2 YDVSTARD come from the germline V gene (reference sequence). This CDR3 has 14 amino acids. For the CDR3, the DNA is TGTGCCACCTGGGACCTCTCCAATTATCATAAGAAACTCTTT. Its translation is CATWDLSNYHKKLF.

The chain combines TRGV10 with TRGJP1. TRGV10 is labeled an ORF, and its function is uncertain. The length of the CDR3 is 16 residues. J gave up 2 bases and V 8 bases, and 12 bases lay outside the gene matches. The CDR3 nucleotides are TGTGCTGCGTGGGATTATGGGATGACCACTGGTTGGTTCAAGATATTT. Protein sequence: CAAWDYGMTTGWFKIF.